This T cell receptor (beta chain) was identified during a study of graft-versus-host responses after intestinal transplantation. On the study more broadly: Induction using anti-thymocyte globulin, followed by tacrolimus and steroids for roughly 3 years, was given to all recipients.

Here immunoSEQ multiplex PCR was the method, and the copy in TCRdb shows in-frame clones only, minus some. The data show 20,000 to 25,000 clones, under 45% seen once. With roughly 200,000 irradiated, violet-dye-labeled stimulator cells, roughly 200,000 CFSE-labeled responder cells were plated. A sort after the reaction isolated proliferating CFSE-low CD3+CD4+ and CD3+CD8+ responders. The TCR comes from a human patient who received an intestinal transplant. Here the sequenced sample was alloreactive CD4+ T cells from a mixed lymphocyte reaction culture, taken before intestinal transplant. Subset reported: CFSE-low proliferating T cells sorted from roughly 6-day pre-transplant mixed lymphocyte reaction (GvH or HvG direction).

The CDR3 nucleotides read TGCGCCAGCAGCTTGGCTTACAGTTTAAACACTGAAGCTTTCTTT. It encodes CASSLAYSLNTEAFF. The chain couples TRBV5-1 to TRBJ1-1; D ambiguous. The germline V gene has CDR1 SGHRS and CDR2 YFSETQ. V lost 0 bases, J lost 2 bases, and 11 bases lay in between. There are 15 residues in the CDR3.